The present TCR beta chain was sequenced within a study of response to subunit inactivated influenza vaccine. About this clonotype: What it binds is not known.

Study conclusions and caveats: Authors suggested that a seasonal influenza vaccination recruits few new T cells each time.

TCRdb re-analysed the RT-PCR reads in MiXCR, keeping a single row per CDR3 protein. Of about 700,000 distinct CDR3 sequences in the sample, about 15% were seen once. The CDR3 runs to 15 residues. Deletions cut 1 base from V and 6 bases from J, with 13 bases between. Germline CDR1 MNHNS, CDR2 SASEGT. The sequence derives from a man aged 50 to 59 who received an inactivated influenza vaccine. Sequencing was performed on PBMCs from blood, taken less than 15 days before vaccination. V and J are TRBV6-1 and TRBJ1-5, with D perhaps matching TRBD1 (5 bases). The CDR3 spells CASSEGGWQGQPQHF. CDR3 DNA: TGTGCCAGCAGTGAAGGGGGGTGGCAAGGTCAGCCCCAGCATTTT.